This T cell receptor (beta chain) was recorded in a study of cytomegalovirus exposure and HLA in healthy donors. The wider study: Approximately 85 million unique TCRs from HLA-typed donors were held in an early data release.

Those who donated were healthy bone marrow donors. Note on this clone: Its antigen is still unknown.

Primers included in the PCR were 60 Vbeta and 13 Jbeta primers. The method was immunoSEQ multiplex PCR; TCRdb's version includes in-frame clones alone and lacks a portion of them. The repertoire includes roughly 190,000 clones, more than 65% of them detected once, and about 3.5% sits in the top ten. Germline V gene sequence: CDR1 SGHNT, CDR2 YENEEA. The length of the CDR3 is 15 residues. The J segment lost 8 bases and the V segment lost 0 bases, leaving 7 bases of the junction unmatched. The study's findings and limits: Prior analysis indicated that the majority of TCR beta V segments exhibited productivity approximately 87% or approximately 30% of the time. TCR sequences were mostly rare, though some public TCRs occurred in many donors.

Sequencing was carried out using PBMCs. The V call is TRBV11-3, the J call TRBJ2-1; 7 positions match TRBD1. The TCR comes from a man aged 35-49 years in good health and CMV-seropositive. The CDR3 nucleotides are TGTGCCAGCAGCTTAGAAACGACAGGGCCCCATGAGCAGTTCTTC. Translation: CASSLETTGPHEQFF. Looking up the rest from reference TRBV11-3 and TRBJ2-1 gives the full variable domain: EAGVVQSPRYKIIEKKQPVAFWCNPISGHNTLYWYLQNLGQGPELLIRYENEEAVDDSQLPKDRFSAERLKGVDSTLKIQPAELGDSAVYLCASSLETTGPHEQFFGPGTRLTVL.